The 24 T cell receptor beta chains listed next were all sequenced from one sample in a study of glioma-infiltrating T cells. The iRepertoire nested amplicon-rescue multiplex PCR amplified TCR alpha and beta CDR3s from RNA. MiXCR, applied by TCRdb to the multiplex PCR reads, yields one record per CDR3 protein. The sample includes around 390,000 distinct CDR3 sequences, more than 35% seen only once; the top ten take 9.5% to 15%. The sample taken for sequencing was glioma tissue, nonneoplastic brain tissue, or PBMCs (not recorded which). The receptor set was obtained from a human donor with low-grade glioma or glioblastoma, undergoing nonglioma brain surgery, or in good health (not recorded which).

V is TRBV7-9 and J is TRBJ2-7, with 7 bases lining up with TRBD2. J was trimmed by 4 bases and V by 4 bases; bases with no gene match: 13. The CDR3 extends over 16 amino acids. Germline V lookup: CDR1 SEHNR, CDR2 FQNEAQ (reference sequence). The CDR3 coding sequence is TGTGCCAGCAGCTCCCCCGGGGCAGGGAGGGGATACGAGCAGTACTTC. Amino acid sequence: CASSSPGAGRGYEQYF. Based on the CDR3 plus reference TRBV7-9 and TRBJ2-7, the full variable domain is DTGVSQNPRHKITKRGQNVTFRCDPISEHNRLYWYRQTLGQGPEFLTYFQNEAQLEKSRLLSDRFSAERPKGSFSTLEIQRTEQGDSAMYLCASSSPGAGRGYEQYFGPGTRLTVT.

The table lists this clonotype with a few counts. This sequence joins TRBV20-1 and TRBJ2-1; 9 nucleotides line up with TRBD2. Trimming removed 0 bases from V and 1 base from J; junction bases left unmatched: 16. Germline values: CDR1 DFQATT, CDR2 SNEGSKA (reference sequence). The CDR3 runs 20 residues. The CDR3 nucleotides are TGCAGTGCTAGAGATCGTAGAGGTTTGGGACTAGCCCCATCCTACAATGAGCAGTTCTTC. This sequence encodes CSARDRRGLGLAPSYNEQFF.

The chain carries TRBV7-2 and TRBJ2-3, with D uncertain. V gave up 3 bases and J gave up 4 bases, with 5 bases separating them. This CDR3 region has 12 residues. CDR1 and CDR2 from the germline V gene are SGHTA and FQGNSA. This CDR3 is CASSFKADTQYF. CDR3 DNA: TGTGCCAGCAGCTTTAAAGCAGATACGCAGTATTTT.

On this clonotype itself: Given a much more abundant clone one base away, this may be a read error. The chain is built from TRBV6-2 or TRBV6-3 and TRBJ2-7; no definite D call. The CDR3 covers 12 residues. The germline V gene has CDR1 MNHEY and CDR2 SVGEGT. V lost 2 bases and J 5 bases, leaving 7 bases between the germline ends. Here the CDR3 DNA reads TGTGCCAGCAGTTACGTCTACCACGAGCAGTACTTC. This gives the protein CASSYVYHEQYF.

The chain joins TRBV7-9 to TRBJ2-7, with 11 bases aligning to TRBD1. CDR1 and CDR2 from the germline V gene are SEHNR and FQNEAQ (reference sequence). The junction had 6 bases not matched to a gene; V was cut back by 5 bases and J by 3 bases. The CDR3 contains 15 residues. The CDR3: CASSIGQGAVYEQYF. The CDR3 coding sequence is TGTGCCAGCAGCATCGGACAGGGGGCTGTCTACGAGCAGTACTTC.

DNA for the CDR3: TGTGCCAGCAGCCAAATGGGAGAAGGGGGTCCCTACGAGCAGTACTTC. This translates into CASSQMGEGGPYEQYF. V is TRBV4-2 and J is TRBJ2-7; a weak D match, TRBD1 (6 bases). CDR3 size: 16 residues. Germline V lookup: CDR1 LGHNA, CDR2 YNFKEQ. The V and J ends lost 2 bases and 2 bases respectively, with 16 bases between them.

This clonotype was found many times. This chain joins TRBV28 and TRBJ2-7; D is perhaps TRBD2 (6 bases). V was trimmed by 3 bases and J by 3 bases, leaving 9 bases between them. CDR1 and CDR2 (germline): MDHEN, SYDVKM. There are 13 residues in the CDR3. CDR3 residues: CASSFTSNYEQYF. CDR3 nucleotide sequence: TGTGCCAGCAGTTTTACTAGCAACTACGAGCAGTACTTC.

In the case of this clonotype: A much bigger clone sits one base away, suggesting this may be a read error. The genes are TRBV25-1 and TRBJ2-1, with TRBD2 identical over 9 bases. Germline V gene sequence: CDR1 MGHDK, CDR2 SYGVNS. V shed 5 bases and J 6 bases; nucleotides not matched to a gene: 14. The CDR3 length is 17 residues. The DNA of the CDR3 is TGTGCCAGCAGTAATGATAGAGTTGGCGGGAGGGCCAATGAGCAGTTCTTC. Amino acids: CASSNDRVGGRANEQFF.

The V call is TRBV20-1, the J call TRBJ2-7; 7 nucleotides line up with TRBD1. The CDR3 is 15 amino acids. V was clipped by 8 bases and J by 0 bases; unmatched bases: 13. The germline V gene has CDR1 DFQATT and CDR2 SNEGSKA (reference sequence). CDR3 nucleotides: TGCAGTTCTCCGACGGGGACAGTGAGCTCCTACGAGCAGTACTTC. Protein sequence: CSSPTGTVSSYEQYF.

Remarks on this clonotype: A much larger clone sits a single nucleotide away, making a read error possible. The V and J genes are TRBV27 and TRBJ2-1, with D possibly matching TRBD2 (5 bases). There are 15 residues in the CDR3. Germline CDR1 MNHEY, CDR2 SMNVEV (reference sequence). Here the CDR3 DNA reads TGTGACAGCAGCACCCTAGGGAGAGCCTTCAATGAGCAGTTCTTC. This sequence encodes CDSSTLGRAFNEQFF.

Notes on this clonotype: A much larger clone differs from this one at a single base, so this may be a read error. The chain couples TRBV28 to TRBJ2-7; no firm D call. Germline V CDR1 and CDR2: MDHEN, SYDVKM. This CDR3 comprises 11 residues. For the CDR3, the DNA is TGTGCCAGCAGTATCTCCTACGGGCAGTACTTC. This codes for CASSISYGQYF. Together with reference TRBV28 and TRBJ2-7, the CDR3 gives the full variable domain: DVKVTQSSRYLVKRTGEKVFLECVQDMDHENMFWYRQDPGLGLRLIYFSYDVKMKEKGDIPEGYSVSREKKERFSLILESASTNQTSMYLCASSISYGQYFGPGTRLTVT.

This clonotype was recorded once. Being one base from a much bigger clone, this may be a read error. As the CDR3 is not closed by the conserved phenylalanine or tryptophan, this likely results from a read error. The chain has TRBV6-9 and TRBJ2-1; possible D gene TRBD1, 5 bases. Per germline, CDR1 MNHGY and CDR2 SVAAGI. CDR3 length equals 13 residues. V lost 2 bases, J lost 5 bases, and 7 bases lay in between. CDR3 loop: CASSYARDNEQFL. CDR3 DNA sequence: TGTGCCAGCAGTTATGCCAGGGACAATGAGCAGTTCCTC.

DNA for the CDR3: TGTGCCAGCAGTCCCTCAGGGACAGCGGTCACTGAAGCTTTCTTT. Protein: CASSPSGTAVTEAFF. The chain employs TRBV27 and TRBJ1-1, with TRBD1 identical over 7 bases. Germline V gives CDR1 MNHEY, CDR2 SMNVEV (reference sequence). The length of the CDR3 is 15 residues. V lost 5 bases and J lost 4; bases outside the gene matches: 10.

CDR3 protein: CSANPDRAVSYEQYF. The CDR3 region has the DNA TGCAGTGCTAACCCTGACAGGGCAGTCTCCTACGAGCAGTACTTC. The genes are TRBV20-1 and TRBJ2-7; the match to TRBD1 covers 7 bases. The V gene end was trimmed by 4 bases and the J gene end by 0 bases; junction bases not matched to a gene: 9. The CDR3 runs to 15 residues. Per germline, CDR1 DFQATT and CDR2 SNEGSKA (reference sequence).

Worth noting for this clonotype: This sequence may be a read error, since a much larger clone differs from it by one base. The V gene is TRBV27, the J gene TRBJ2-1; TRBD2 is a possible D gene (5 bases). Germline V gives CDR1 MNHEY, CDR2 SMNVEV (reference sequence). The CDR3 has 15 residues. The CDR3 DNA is TGTGCCAGCAGTTTTTTGGGGAGCTCCTACAATGAGCAGTCCTTC. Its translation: CASSFLGSSYNEQSF.

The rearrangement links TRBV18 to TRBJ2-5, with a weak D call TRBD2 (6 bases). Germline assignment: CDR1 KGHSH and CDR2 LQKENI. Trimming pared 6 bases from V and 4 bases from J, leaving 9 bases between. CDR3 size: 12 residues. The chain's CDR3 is CASSTGVETQYF. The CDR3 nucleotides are TGTGCCAGCTCCACGGGAGTAGAGACCCAGTACTTC.

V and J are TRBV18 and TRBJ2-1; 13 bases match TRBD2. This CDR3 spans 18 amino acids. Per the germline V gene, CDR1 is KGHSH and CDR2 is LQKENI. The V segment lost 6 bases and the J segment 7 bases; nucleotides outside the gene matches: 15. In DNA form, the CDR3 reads TGTGCCAGCTCCAGATATTCCGGACTAGCGGGAGCCTTTAATGAGCAGTTCTTC. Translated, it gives CASSRYSGLAGAFNEQFF.

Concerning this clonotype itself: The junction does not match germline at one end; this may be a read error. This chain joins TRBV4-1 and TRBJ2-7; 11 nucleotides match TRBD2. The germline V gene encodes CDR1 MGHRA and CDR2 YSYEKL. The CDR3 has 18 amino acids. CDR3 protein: CASSQDLGLADLVYEQYF. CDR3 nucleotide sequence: TGTGCCAGCAGCCAAGATCTGGGACTAGCGGACCTCGTCTACGAGCAGTACTTC.

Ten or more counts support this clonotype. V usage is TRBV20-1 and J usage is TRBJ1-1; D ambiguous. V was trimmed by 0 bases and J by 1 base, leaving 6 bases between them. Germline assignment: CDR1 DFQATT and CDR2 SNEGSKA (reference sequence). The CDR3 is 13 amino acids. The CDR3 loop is CSARDRKNTEAFF. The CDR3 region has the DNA TGCAGTGCTAGAGATCGGAAGAACACTGAAGCTTTCTTT.

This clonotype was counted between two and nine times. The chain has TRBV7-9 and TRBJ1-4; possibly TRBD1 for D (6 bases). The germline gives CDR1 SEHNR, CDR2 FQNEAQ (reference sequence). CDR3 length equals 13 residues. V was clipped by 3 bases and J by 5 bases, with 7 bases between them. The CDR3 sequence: CASSLGGNEKLFF. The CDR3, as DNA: TGTGCCAGCAGCTTGGGGGGCAATGAAAAACTGTTTTTT.

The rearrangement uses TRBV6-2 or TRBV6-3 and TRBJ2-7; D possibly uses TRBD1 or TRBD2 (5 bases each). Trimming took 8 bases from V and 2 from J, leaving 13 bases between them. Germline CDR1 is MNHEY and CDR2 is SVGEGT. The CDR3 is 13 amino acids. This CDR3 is CASRDLGPYEQYF. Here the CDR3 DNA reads TGTGCCAGCCGGGACCTTGGACCCTACGAGCAGTACTTC.

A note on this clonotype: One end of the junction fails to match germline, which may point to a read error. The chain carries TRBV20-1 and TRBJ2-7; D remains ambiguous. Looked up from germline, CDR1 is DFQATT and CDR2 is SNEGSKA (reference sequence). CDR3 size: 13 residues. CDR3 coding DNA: TGCAGTGCTAGGAGACACAGCTCCGACGAGCAGTACTTC. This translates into CSARRHSSDEQYF.

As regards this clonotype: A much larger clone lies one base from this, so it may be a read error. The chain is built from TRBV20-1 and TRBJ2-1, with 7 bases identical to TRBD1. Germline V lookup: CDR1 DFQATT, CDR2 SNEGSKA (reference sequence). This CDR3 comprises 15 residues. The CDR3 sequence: CSARTTGVSYNERFF. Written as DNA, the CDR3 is TGCAGTGCTAGAACTACAGGGGTCTCCTACAATGAGCGGTTCTTC.

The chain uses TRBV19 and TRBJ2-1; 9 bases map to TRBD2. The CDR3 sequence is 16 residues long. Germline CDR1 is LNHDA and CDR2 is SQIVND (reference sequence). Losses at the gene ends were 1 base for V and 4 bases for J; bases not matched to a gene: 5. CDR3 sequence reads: CASSIGLAGFYNEQFF. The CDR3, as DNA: TGTGCCAGTAGTATAGGGCTAGCGGGATTTTACAATGAGCAGTTCTTC.